The 26 T cell receptor beta chains reported below all come from one sample, sequenced in a study of Graves' ophthalmopathy and Graves' hyperthyroidism. The authors amplified TCR beta CDR3 regions, and they did so from RNA transcripts for repertoire sequencing. RT-PCR with HTBI primers came first, then second-round multiplex PCR. Each CDR3 protein gets one entry after TCRdb re-called the multiplex PCR reads with MiXCR. The sample holds roughly 1.1 million distinct CDR3 sequences, 35% to 40% seen once. The sample was peripheral blood or thyroid tissue (not recorded which). The receptors were gathered from an adult man with Graves' hyperthyroidism.

The CDR3 bases are TGTGCCAGCAGCTTTATGGGTAACACCGGGGAGCTGTTTTTT. This encodes CASSFMGNTGELFF. The genes are TRBV7-3 and TRBJ2-2; D is uncertain. The CDR3 is made up of 14 amino acids. V was cut by 3 bases and J by 2 bases, with 7 bases left in between. Looked up from germline, CDR1 is SGHTA and CDR2 is FQGTGA.

V is TRBV5-5 and J is TRBJ1-1, with 8 bases fitting TRBD1. Germline lookup yields CDR1 SGHKS and CDR2 YYEKEE (reference sequence). This CDR3 comprises 15 residues. V shed 0 bases and J 5 bases; nucleotides not matched to a gene: 6. The CDR3 protein is CASSLAAQGDTEAFF. CDR3 nucleotides: TGTGCCAGCAGCTTGGCGGCACAGGGGGATACTGAAGCTTTCTTT.

The chain links TRBV20-1 to TRBJ1-5; 11 nucleotides line up with TRBD1. The V and J ends lost 6 bases and 8 bases, in that order; junction bases with no gene match: 12. CDR3 size: 15 residues. Per the germline V gene, CDR1 is DFQATT and CDR2 is SNEGSKA (reference sequence). The CDR3 spells CSAGGQGAPEEPQHF. CDR3 sequence (DNA): TGCAGTGCGGGAGGACAGGGGGCGCCGGAAGAGCCCCAGCATTTT.

This chain links TRBV29-1 with TRBJ2-7; 10 bases are shared with TRBD2. The CDR3 sequence is 13 residues long. The V gene's germline CDR1 is SQVTM and CDR2 ANQGSEA. The CDR3 spells CRVSGGMTYEQYF. CDR3 bases: TGCAGAGTTAGCGGGGGGATGACCTACGAGCAGTACTTC.

This clonotype was counted only a few times. This chain's CDR3 is CASSRLGLAGGKYF. The CDR3 DNA sequence: TGTGCCAGCAGCCGCCTGGGACTAGCGGGAGGAAAGTACTTC. J is TRBJ2-7 and V is TRBV6-2 or TRBV6-3, with 15 bases identical to TRBD2. This CDR3 contains 14 residues. Germline V CDR1 and CDR2: MNHEY, SVGEGT. V trimming: 6 bases; J trimming: 11 bases; junction bases outside the gene matches: 8.

This clonotype turned up a few times. The rearrangement links TRBV6-5 to TRBJ1-5; possible D gene TRBD1, 6 bases. Germline V gene data show CDR1 as MNHEY and CDR2 as SVGAGI. Trimming took off 4 bases at V and 6 bases at J, with 10 bases between the two ends. CDR3 length equals 13 residues. DNA for the CDR3: TGTGCCAGCAGTTCCTCAGGGGTTCAGCCCCAGCATTTT. It encodes CASSSSGVQPQHF.

V gene TRBV6-2 or TRBV6-3 combines with J gene TRBJ1-5; unclear D gene. CDR3 length: 15 residues. Trimming stripped 5 bases from V and 2 bases from J, with 13 bases between. Looked up from germline, CDR1 is MNHEY and CDR2 is SVGEGT. CDR3 DNA sequence: TGTGCCAGCAGTGCTACGGTCGGTGGCAATCAGCCCCAGCATTTT. Encoded protein: CASSATVGGNQPQHF.

This clonotype was counted a single time. This chain uses TRBV9 with TRBJ2-5, with D perhaps TRBD1 (5 bases). The length of the CDR3 is 13 residues. The germline CDR1 and CDR2 sequences are SGDLS and YYNGEE. The germline V and J ends were trimmed by 3 bases and 7 bases, with 13 bases remaining between them. The CDR3 is CASSGRVLGTQYF. CDR3 nucleotides: TGTGCCAGCAGCGGCAGGGTGCTTGGGACCCAGTACTTC.

This clonotype was seen repeatedly, ten times or more. The rearrangement links TRBV7-2 to TRBJ1-2, with D possibly matching TRBD1 (5 bases). The V gene lost 5 bases and the J gene lost 1 base, with 8 bases spanning the gap. The CDR3 sequence is 13 residues long. Per germline, CDR1 SGHTA and CDR2 FQGNSA. For the CDR3, the DNA is TGTGCCAGCAGCCAAGACAGTAACTATGGCTACACCTTC. Protein product: CASSQDSNYGYTF.

This clonotype has more than one count but fewer than ten. The gene calls are TRBV7-9 and TRBJ2-7; a possible D gene is TRBD2 (5 bases). Germline CDR1 is SEHNR and CDR2 is FQNEAQ (reference sequence). Trimming left V 0 bases short and J 1 base short, with 13 bases between. The CDR3 has 16 residues. The CDR3 region has the DNA TGTGCCAGCAGCTTAGCCCCTACGAGGACTTCCTACGAGCAGTACTTC. Translating it yields CASSLAPTRTSYEQYF.

This clonotype was recorded many times. The chain couples TRBV20-1 to TRBJ2-7, with D perhaps matching TRBD1 (6 bases). CDR3 size: 15 residues. V lost 0 bases to trimming and J lost 0 bases, with 12 bases between them. Germline V gives CDR1 DFQATT, CDR2 SNEGSKA (reference sequence). The CDR3 loop reads CSARDIGTTSYEQYF. Written as DNA, the CDR3 is TGCAGTGCTAGAGATATCGGGACAACCTCCTACGAGCAGTACTTC.

The chain uses TRBV10-3 and TRBJ1-2; TRBD1 might be the D (6 bases). CDR1 ENHRY and CDR2 SYGVKD come from the germline V gene. The CDR3 totals 16 residues. V was trimmed by 3 bases and J by 2 bases, leaving 16 bases between them. The CDR3 region is CAISDEGRGPNYGYTF. The CDR3 DNA sequence: TGTGCCATCAGTGATGAGGGGCGGGGGCCGAACTATGGCTACACCTTC.

This clonotype came up many times. The CDR3 DNA reads as TGTGCCAGCAGTTACTCAGGGGTTACCTATAATTCACCCCTCCACTTT. Amino acid sequence: CASSYSGVTYNSPLHF. V gene TRBV6-5 combines with J gene TRBJ1-6, with a possible D match to TRBD1 (5 bases). Trimming shortened V by 0 bases and J by 2 bases, and 8 bases separated the two germline ends. Looked up from germline, CDR1 is MNHEY and CDR2 is SVGAGI. This CDR3 contains 16 residues.

There are many counts of this clonotype. The V and J genes are TRBV4-3 and TRBJ1-1, with TRBD1 identical over 7 bases. The germline V gene encodes CDR1 LGHNA and CDR2 YSLEER. The CDR3 covers 16 residues. V was pared by 0 bases and J by 0 bases, with 4 bases of the junction left unmatched. CDR3: CASSQEWGTVNTEAFF. The CDR3 region has the DNA TGCGCCAGCAGCCAAGAGTGGGGGACAGTGAACACTGAAGCTTTCTTT.

This clonotype came up a few times. The rearrangement joins TRBV5-4 to TRBJ2-5; TRBD1 agrees at 7 bases. The CDR3 length is 14 residues. CDR1 and CDR2 (germline): SGHNT, YYREEE (reference sequence). Trimming took 5 bases from V and 3 from J; bases not matched to a gene: 7. Written as DNA, the CDR3 is TGTGCCAGCAGGGGGACAGCTGCCGAAGAGACCCAGTACTTC. Translating gives CASRGTAAEETQYF.

Concerning this clonotype itself: A much larger clone is a single base away; this may be a read error. V and J are TRBV19 and TRBJ1-1; TRBD1 aligns across 11 bases. CDR3 length: 15 residues. Germline V CDR1 and CDR2: LNHDA, SQIVND (reference sequence). The trim removed 5 bases at V and 5 bases at J, leaving 7 bases unmatched. The DNA of the CDR3 is TGTGCCAGTAGTGCCGCGGACAGGGGGCTGACTGAAGCTTTCTTT. Protein product: CASSAADRGLTEAFF.

The V gene is TRBV5-5, the J gene TRBJ2-7; D is unresolved. Per the germline V gene, CDR1 is SGHKS and CDR2 is YYEKEE (reference sequence). The CDR3 loop spans 13 amino acids. The germline V and J ends were trimmed by 10 bases and 0 bases, with 14 bases remaining between them. CDR3 protein: CAGTATSSYEQYF. CDR3 DNA: TGTGCCGGCACCGCTACGAGCTCCTACGAGCAGTACTTC.

V gene TRBV10-3 combines with J gene TRBJ1-5; D call uncertain. The length of the CDR3 is 13 residues. Trimming left V 2 bases short and J 5 bases short, with 7 bases between. CDR1 ENHRY and CDR2 SYGVKD come from the germline V gene. CDR3 sequence reads: CAISEGIHQPQHF. The CDR3 DNA is TGTGCCATCAGTGAGGGGATTCATCAGCCCCAGCATTTT.

In its sample, this clonotype was seen many times. J is TRBJ1-5 and V is TRBV19, with D hard to call. The V end was cut by 2 bases, the J end by 9 bases, with 11 bases between. The V gene's germline CDR1 is LNHDA and CDR2 SQIVND (reference sequence). The CDR3 is 13 amino acids. CDR3 nucleotide sequence: TGTGCCAGTAGTATAACTGGAGCTGGGCCCCAGCATTTT. Its translation is CASSITGAGPQHF.

The chain joins TRBV29-1 to TRBJ1-3, with D perhaps matching TRBD1 (6 bases). Trimming shortened V by 7 bases and J by 7 bases, and 11 bases separated the two germline ends. Germline CDR1 is SQVTM and CDR2 is ANQGSEA. The CDR3 runs to 11 residues. CDR3 nucleotide sequence: TGCAGCGGGGGACAACTGAACACCATATATTTT. It specifies CSGGQLNTIYF.

J is TRBJ2-2 and V is TRBV2; TRBD1 might be the D (5 bases). V lost 4 bases, J lost 1 base, and 16 bases lay in between. Germline CDR1 and CDR2: SNHLY and FYNNEI. This CDR3 has 17 residues. The CDR3 bases are TGTGCCAGCAGTGCTGAACGACTGGGGCGGAACACCGGGGAGCTGTTTTTT. The encoded protein is CASSAERLGRNTGELFF.

This clonotype was counted ten times or more. This rearrangement joins TRBV5-8 to TRBJ2-7; unclear D gene. V was clipped by 4 bases and J by 5 bases, with 13 bases between them. The CDR3 runs 13 residues. CDR1 is SGHTS and CDR2 is YDEGEE in the germline V gene. This CDR3 is CASSRPFSNEQYF. In DNA, the CDR3 is TGTGCCAGCAGCAGACCCTTTAGCAACGAGCAGTACTTC.

Worth noting for this clonotype: One base away lies a much larger clone, so this may be a sequencing read error. This chain uses TRBV29-1 with TRBJ1-4, with D possibly TRBD1 on 5 matching bases. The CDR3 contains 15 residues. Germline-derived CDR1 and CDR2 are SQVTM and ANQGSEA. Trimming pared 6 bases from V and 8 bases from J, leaving 22 bases between. The CDR3 protein is CSVKEPLSGGEKLFF. The CDR3 coding sequence is TGCAGCGTCAAAGAGCCATTATCTGGGGGGGAAAAACTGTTTTTT. The complete variable domain, with remaining parts taken from reference TRBV29-1 and TRBJ1-4, reads SAVISQKPSRDICQRGTSLTIQCQVDSQVTMMFWYRQQPGQSLTLIATANQGSEATYESGFVIDKFPISRPNLTFSTLTVSNMSPEDSSIYLCSVKEPLSGGEKLFFGSGTQLSVL.

The chain combines TRBV5-6 with TRBJ1-4; 8 bases match TRBD1. CDR1 is SGHDT, CDR2 YYEEEE, per germline. V lost 3 bases to trimming and J lost 4 bases; unmatched junction nucleotides: 5. This CDR3 spans 15 amino acids. The CDR3 DNA reads as TGTGCCAGCAGCTCCGGACAGGGTCATAATGAAAAACTGTTTTTT. Translated, it gives CASSSGQGHNEKLFF.

The rearrangement uses TRBV25-1 and TRBJ2-7; D might be TRBD1 (5 bases). Trimming took off 9 bases at V and 0 bases at J, with 21 bases between the two ends. This CDR3 contains 16 residues. The germline V gene encodes CDR1 MGHDK and CDR2 SYGVNS. CDR3 bases: TGTGCCAGAGATCGGTCAGGGCAGAGAAGCTCCTACGAGCAGTACTTC. This sequence encodes CARDRSGQRSSYEQYF.

J is TRBJ1-2 and V is TRBV27; D gene uncertain. Trimming removed 6 bases at V and 4 bases at J, with 12 bases between. CDR1 is MNHEY and CDR2 is SMNVEV in the germline V gene (reference sequence). CDR3 length: 13 amino acids. Written as DNA, the CDR3 is TGTGCCAGCAGCCTTCCTACCGGCTATGGCTACACCTTC. Protein: CASSLPTGYGYTF.